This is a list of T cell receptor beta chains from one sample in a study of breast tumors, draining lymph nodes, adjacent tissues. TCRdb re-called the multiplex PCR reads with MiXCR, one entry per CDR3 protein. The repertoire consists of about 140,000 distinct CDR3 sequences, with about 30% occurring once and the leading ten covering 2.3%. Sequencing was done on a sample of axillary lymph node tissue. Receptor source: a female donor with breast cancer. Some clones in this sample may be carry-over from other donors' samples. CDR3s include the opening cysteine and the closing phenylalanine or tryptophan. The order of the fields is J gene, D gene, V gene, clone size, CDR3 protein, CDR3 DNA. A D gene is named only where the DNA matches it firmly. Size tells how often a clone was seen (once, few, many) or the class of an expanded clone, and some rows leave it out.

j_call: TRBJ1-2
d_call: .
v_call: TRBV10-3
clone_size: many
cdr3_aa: CATESPGRVDGYTF
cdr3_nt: TGTGCCACCGAGAGTCCCGGCAGGGTCGATGGCTACACCTTC

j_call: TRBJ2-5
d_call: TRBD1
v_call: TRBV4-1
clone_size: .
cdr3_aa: CASSRRTGRSETQYF
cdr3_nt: TGCGCCAGCAGCCGCAGGACAGGGCGGTCGGAGACCCAGTACTTC

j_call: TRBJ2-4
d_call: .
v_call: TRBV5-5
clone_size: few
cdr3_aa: CASSLEVGPPHF
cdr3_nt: TGTGCCAGCAGCTTGGAAGTAGGCCCCCCCCACTTC

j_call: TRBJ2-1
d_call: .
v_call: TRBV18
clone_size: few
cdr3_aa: CASSPLIGGPRNEQFF
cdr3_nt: TGTGCCAGCTCACCCCTCATCGGGGGGCCACGCAATGAGCAGTTCTTC

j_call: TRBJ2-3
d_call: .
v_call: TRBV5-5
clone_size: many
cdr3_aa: CASSLDYRDTQYF
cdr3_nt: TGTGCCAGCAGCTTGGATTACCGAGATACGCAGTATTTT

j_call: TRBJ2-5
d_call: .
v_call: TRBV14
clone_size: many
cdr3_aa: CASSLTGTKETQSF
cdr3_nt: TGTGCCAGCAGCCTTACCGGCACTAAGGAGACCCAGTCCTTC

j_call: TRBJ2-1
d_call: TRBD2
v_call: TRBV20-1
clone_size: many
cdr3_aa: CSAREPSGGAKSF
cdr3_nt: TGCAGTGCTAGAGAACCTAGCGGGGGGGCCAAGTCGTTC

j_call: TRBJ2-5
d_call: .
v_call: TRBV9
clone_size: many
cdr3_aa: CASSVASEGETQSF
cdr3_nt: TGTGCCAGCAGCGTAGCTTCTGAAGGGGAGACCCAGTCCTTC

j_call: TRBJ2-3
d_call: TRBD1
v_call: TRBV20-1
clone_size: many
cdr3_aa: CSARDHRTGLDTQYF
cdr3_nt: TGCAGTGCTAGAGACCACCGGACAGGGCTCGATACGCAGTATTTT

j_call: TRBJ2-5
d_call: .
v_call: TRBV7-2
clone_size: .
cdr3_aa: CASSYDRKETQYF
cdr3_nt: TGTGCCAGCAGCTATGACAGAAAAGAGACCCAGTACTTC

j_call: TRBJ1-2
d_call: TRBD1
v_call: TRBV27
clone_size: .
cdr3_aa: CASSLLGTGKFHGYTF
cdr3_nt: TGTGCCAGCAGCCTCCTTGGGACAGGGAAATTCCATGGCTACACCTTC

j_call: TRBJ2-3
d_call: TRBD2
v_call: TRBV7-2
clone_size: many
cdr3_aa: CASSLGSGGRADTQYF
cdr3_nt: TGTGCCAGCAGCTTAGGTAGCGGGGGGAGAGCAGATACGCAGTATTTT

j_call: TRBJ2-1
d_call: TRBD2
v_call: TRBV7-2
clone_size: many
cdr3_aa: CASSFSGGPYNEQFF
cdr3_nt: TGTGCCAGCAGCTTTAGCGGGGGGCCATACAATGAGCAGTTCTTC

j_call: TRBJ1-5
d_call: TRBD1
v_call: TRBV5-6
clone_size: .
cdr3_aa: CASRWTGGSYEHF
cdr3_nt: TGTGCCAGCAGGTGGACAGGGGGCAGCTACGAGCATTTT

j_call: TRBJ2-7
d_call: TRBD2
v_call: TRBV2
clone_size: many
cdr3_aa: CASKGTSGGREQYF
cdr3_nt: TGTGCCAGCAAGGGAACTAGCGGGGGTAGGGAGCAGTACTTC

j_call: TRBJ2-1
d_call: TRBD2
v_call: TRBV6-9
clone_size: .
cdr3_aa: CASSPPPGLAGGHNEQFF
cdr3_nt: TGTGCCAGCAGTCCCCCACCGGGACTAGCGGGGGGGCACAATGAGCAGTTCTTC

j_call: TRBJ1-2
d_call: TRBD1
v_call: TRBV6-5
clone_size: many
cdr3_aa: CASSQKLGTESSYTF
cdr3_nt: TGTGCCAGCAGTCAAAAGCTCGGGACAGAGTCTAGCTACACCTTC

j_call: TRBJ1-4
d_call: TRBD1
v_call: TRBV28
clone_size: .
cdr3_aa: CASSLPPGQGEKLFF
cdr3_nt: TGTGCCAGCAGTTTACCCCCGGGACAGGGCGAAAAACTGTTTTTT

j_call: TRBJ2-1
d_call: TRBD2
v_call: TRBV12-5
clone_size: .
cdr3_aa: CASGFNPGLAGHEQFF
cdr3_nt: TGTGCTAGTGGTTTCAACCCGGGACTAGCGGGACATGAGCAGTTCTTC

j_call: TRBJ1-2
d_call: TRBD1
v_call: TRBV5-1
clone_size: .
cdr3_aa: CASSPRGAESYGYTF
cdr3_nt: TGCGCCAGCAGCCCCAGGGGGGCAGAGTCCTATGGCTACACCTTC

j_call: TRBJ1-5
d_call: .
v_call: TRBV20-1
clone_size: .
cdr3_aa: CSATWGGVIQETQHF
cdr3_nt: TGCAGTGCTACCTGGGGGGGGGTCATCCAAGAGACCCAGCATTTT

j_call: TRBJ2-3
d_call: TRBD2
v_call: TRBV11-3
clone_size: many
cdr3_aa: CASSLTSGADTQYF
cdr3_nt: TGTGCCAGCAGCTTGACTAGCGGCGCAGATACGCAGTATTTT

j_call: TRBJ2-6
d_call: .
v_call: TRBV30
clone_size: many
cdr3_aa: CAWNGQAFSGANVLTF
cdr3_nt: TGTGCCTGGAACGGGCAGGCCTTCTCTGGGGCCAACGTCCTGACTTTC

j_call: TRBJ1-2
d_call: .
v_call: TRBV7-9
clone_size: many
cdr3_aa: CASSFREGGYTF
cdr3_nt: TGTGCCAGCAGCTTCCGGGAAGGCGGCTACACCTTC

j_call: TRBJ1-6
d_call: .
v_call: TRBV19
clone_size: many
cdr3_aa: CASRPRGVISLHF
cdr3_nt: TGTGCCAGTAGACCAAGGGGGGTTATATCCCTCCACTTT